The rows below give T cell receptor beta chains drawn from one sample of a study of cytomegalovirus exposure and HLA in healthy donors. The data were produced by immunoSEQ multiplex PCR, yet TCRdb's version contains in-frame clones alone and is incomplete. The sample carries tens of thousands of clones, 60% to 85% recorded once. Input material: PBMCs. The receptors here all came from a woman between 40 and 55 years old in good health and CMV-seropositive. The CDR3 runs from the conserved cysteine through the conserved F or W. D genes are given only for firm matches. Rows may omit the clone size; those that give it use once, few, many or a size class.

J gene: TRBJ1-1
D gene: TRBD1
clone size: NA
V gene: TRBV6-6
CDR3 DNA: TGTGCCAGCAGATACGACAGGGAAACTGAAGCTTTCTTT
CDR3 protein: CASRYDRETEAFF

J gene: TRBJ2-2
D gene: TRBD2
clone size: many
V gene: TRBV7-2
CDR3 DNA: TGTGCCAGCAGCTTATTCGGGGGGGGCGGGGAGCTGTTTTTT
CDR3 protein: CASSLFGGGGELFF

J gene: TRBJ2-7
D gene: NA
clone size: NA
V gene: TRBV12-1
CDR3 DNA: TGTGCCAGCAGCTTTGGGGGGTCGTTTGGCGGGAGTGGGTACGAGCAGTACTTC
CDR3 protein: CASSFGGSFGGSGYEQYF

J gene: TRBJ2-5
D gene: NA
clone size: NA
V gene: TRBV7-2
CDR3 DNA: TGTGCCAGCAGCTCTACAGGCCCCAAAGAGACCCAGTACTTC
CDR3 protein: CASSSTGPKETQYF

J gene: TRBJ1-4
D gene: NA
clone size: few
V gene: TRBV7-9
CDR3 DNA: TGTGCCAGCAGCTCCAGAAATGAAAAACTGTTTTTT
CDR3 protein: CASSSRNEKLFF

J gene: TRBJ1-1
D gene: TRBD1
clone size: once
V gene: TRBV27
CDR3 DNA: TGTGCCAGCAGTTTAATTAAAGGACAGGGAACTGAAGCTTTCTTT
CDR3 protein: CASSLIKGQGTEAFF

J gene: TRBJ2-7
D gene: TRBD1
clone size: NA
V gene: TRBV5-5
CDR3 DNA: TGTGCCAGCAGCCCTACCCCGGGACAGTCCTCCTACGAGCAGTACTTC
CDR3 protein: CASSPTPGQSSYEQYF

J gene: TRBJ2-3
D gene: NA
clone size: few
V gene: TRBV6-6
CDR3 DNA: TGTGCCAGCAGACAGGGAGGCACAGATACGCAGTATTTT
CDR3 protein: CASRQGGTDTQYF

J gene: TRBJ2-7
D gene: NA
clone size: once
V gene: TRBV2
CDR3 DNA: TGTGCCAGCGCCTTACGGACAGAACCATACGAGCAGTACTTC
CDR3 protein: CASALRTEPYEQYF

J gene: TRBJ1-5
D gene: NA
clone size: NA
V gene: TRBV19
CDR3 DNA: TGTGCCAGTAGAGGGGCGTTTAGCAATCAGCCCCAGCATTTT
CDR3 protein: CASRGAFSNQPQHF

J gene: TRBJ1-2
D gene: NA
clone size: NA
V gene: TRBV6-1
CDR3 DNA: TGTGCCAGCAGAAAGGCGGCAGGGAACGGTGGCTACACCTTC
CDR3 protein: CASRKAAGNGGYTF

J gene: TRBJ2-3
D gene: NA
clone size: NA
V gene: TRBV6-1
CDR3 DNA: TGTGCCAGCAGTGAAGGGGGGGACAGACACACAGATACGCAGTATTTT
CDR3 protein: CASSEGGDRHTDTQYF

J gene: TRBJ2-7
D gene: TRBD2
clone size: NA
V gene: TRBV5-1
CDR3 DNA: TGCGCCAGCAGCTTGTTTACCTCTAGCGGGAGGAACGAGCAGTACTTC
CDR3 protein: CASSLFTSSGRNEQYF

J gene: TRBJ2-1
D gene: TRBD2
clone size: NA
V gene: TRBV6-5
CDR3 DNA: TGTGCCAGCAGCGGACTAGCGGGGTACAATGAGCAGTTCTTC
CDR3 protein: CASSGLAGYNEQFF

J gene: TRBJ2-5
D gene: NA
clone size: NA
V gene: TRBV27
CDR3 DNA: TGTGCCAGCAGTCTAGAGTATGGGTCTGGGGAGACCCAGTACTTC
CDR3 protein: CASSLEYGSGETQYF

J gene: TRBJ2-1
D gene: TRBD2
clone size: NA
V gene: TRBV9
CDR3 DNA: TGTGCCAGCAGCGTAGCTGGCGCGGGAGCCACCTACAATGAGCAGTTCTTC
CDR3 protein: CASSVAGAGATYNEQFF

J gene: TRBJ1-1
D gene: NA
clone size: few
V gene: TRBV7-9
CDR3 DNA: TGTTCCATACTAGTCGGCGCGGACACTGAAGCTTTCTTT
CDR3 protein: CSILVGADTEAFF

J gene: TRBJ2-4
D gene: TRBD2
clone size: once
V gene: TRBV27
CDR3 DNA: TGTGCCAGCTCCCTAGCGGGAGGGCCGGAAAACATTCAGTACTTC
CDR3 protein: CASSLAGGPENIQYF